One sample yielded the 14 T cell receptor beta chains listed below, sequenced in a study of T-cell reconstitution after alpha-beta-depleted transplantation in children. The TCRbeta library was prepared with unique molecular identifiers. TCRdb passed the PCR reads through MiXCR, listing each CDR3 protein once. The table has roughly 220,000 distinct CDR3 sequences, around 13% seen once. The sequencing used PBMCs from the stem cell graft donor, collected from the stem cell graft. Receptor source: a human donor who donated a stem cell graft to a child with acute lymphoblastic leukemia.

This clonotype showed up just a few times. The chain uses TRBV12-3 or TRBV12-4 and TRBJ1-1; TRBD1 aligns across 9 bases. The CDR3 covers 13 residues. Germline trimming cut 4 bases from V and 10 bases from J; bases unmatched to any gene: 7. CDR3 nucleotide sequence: TGTGCCAGCAGTTACAGACAGGGGGACTCAGCTTTCTTT. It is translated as CASSYRQGDSAFF.

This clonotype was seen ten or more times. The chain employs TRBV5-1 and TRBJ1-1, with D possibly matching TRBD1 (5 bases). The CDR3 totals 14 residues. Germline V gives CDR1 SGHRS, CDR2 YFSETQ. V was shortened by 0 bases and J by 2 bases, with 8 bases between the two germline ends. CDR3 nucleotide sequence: TGCGCCAGCAGCTTGGCCGGGACCAACACTGAAGCTTTCTTT. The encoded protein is CASSLAGTNTEAFF.

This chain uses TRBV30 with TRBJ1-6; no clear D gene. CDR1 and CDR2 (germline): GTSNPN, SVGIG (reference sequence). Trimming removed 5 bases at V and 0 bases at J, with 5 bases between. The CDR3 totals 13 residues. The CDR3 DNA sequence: TGTGCCTGGGCGAGCTCCTATAATTCACCCCTCCACTTT. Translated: CAWASSYNSPLHF.

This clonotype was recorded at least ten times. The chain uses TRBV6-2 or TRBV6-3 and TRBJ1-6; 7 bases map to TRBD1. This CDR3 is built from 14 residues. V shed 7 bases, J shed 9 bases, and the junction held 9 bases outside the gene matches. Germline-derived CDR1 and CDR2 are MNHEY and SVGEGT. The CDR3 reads CASTPGQPLSPLHF. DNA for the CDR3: TGTGCCAGCACGCCGGGACAGCCCCTTTCACCCCTCCACTTT.

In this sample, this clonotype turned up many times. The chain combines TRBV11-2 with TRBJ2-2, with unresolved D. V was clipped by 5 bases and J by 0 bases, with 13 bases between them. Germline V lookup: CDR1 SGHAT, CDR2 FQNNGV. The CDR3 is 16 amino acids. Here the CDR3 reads CASSNDIFPNTGELFF. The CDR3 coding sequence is TGTGCCAGCAGCAACGACATCTTCCCGAACACCGGGGAGCTGTTTTTT.

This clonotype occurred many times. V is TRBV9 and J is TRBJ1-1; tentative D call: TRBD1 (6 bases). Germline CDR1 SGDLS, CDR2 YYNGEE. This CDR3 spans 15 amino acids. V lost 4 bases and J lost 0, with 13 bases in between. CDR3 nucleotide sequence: TGTGCCAGCAGCCCCTTCGGACAGATGAACACTGAAGCTTTCTTT. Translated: CASSPFGQMNTEAFF.

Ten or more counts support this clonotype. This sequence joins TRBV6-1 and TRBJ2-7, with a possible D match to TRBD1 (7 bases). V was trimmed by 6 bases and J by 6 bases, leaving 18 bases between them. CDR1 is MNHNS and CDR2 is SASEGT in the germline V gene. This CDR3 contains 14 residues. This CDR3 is CASSGRQGWGEQYF. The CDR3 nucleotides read TGTGCCAGCAGCGGGAGACAGGGTTGGGGCGAGCAGTACTTC.

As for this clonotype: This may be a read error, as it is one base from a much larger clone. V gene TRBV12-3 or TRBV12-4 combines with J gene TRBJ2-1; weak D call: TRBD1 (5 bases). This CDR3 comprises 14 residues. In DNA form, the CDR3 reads TGTGCCAGCAGTTATAGGACACCCTACAATGAGCATTTCTTC. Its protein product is CASSYRTPYNEHFF.

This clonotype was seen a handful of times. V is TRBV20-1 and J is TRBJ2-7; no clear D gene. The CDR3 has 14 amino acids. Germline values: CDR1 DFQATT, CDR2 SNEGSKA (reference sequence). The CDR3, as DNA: TGCAGCGCGGATTCAGGATCGGGTTTAAGGGAGCAGTACTTC. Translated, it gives CSADSGSGLREQYF.

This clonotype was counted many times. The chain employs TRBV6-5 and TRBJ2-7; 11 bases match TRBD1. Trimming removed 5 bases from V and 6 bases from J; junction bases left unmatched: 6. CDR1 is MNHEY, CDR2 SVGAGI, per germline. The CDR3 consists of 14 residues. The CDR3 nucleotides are TGTGCCAGCAGTCCGGACAGGGGGCGCACCGAGCAGTACTTC. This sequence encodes CASSPDRGRTEQYF.

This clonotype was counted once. CDR3 residues: CASSHHGTSGGSSYNEQFF. The DNA of the CDR3 is TGTGCCAGCAGCCACCACGGGACTAGCGGGGGGAGCTCCTACAATGAGCAGTTCTTC. The chain links TRBV3-1 to TRBJ2-1; 15 bases line up with TRBD2. V gave up 3 bases and J gave up 0 bases; unmatched junction bases: 6. The germline V gene has CDR1 LGHDT and CDR2 YNNKEL (reference sequence). This CDR3 is 19 amino acids long.

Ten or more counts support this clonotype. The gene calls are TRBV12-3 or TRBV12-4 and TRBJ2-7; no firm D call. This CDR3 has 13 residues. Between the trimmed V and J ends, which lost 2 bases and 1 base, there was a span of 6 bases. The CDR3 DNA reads TGTGCCAGCAGTTTATTGCTTTCCTACGAGCAGTACTTC. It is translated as CASSLLLSYEQYF.

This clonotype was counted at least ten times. The CDR3 reads CASSPPGRNYGYTF. The CDR3 region has the DNA TGTGCCAGCTCACCACCAGGCAGAAACTATGGCTACACCTTC. This sequence joins TRBV18 and TRBJ1-2, with D uncertain. CDR3 length: 14 residues. Trimming took off 0 bases at V and 2 bases at J, with 7 bases between the two ends. Germline V gives CDR1 KGHSH, CDR2 LQKENI.

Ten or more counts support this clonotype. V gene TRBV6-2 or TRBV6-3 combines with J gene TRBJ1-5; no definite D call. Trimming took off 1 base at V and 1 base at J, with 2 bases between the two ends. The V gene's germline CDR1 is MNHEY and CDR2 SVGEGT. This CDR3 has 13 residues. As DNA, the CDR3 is TGTGCCAGCAGTTACTTGAGCAATCAGCCCCAGCATTTT. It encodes CASSYLSNQPQHF.